These 4 T cell receptor beta chains originate from one sample sequenced in a study of cytomegalovirus exposure and HLA in healthy donors. Here immunoSEQ multiplex PCR was the method, and the copy in TCRdb shows in-frame clones only, minus some. Of roughly 170,000 clones listed, roughly four fifths were seen once; the top ten hold 2.8%. Source material: PBMCs. The receptors stem from a woman younger than 35 in good health and CMV-seropositive.

This CDR3 is CASSLISRGGNSPLHF. The CDR3 DNA reads as TGTGCCAGCAGCTTAATCTCCAGGGGCGGTAATTCACCCCTCCACTTT. This sequence joins TRBV11-2 and TRBJ1-6, with a weak D call TRBD1 (6 bases). This CDR3 has 16 residues. Per germline, CDR1 SGHAT and CDR2 FQNNGV. With 2 bases removed from V and 6 bases from J, the gap between germline ends came to 14 bases.

J is TRBJ2-7 and V is TRBV4-1; the D gene is possibly TRBD2 (6 bases). The V end was cut by 2 bases, the J end by 2 bases, with 10 bases between. Germline V gene data show CDR1 as MGHRA and CDR2 as YSYEKL. The CDR3 is 14 residues long. This chain's CDR3 is CASSQPGRTYEQYF. CDR3 sequence (DNA): TGCGCCAGCAGCCAACCAGGGAGGACCTACGAGCAGTACTTC.

As DNA, the CDR3 is TGCGCCAGCAGCCAAGGCTCGGGGGTCCCTGGAAACACCATATATTTT. Amino acids: CASSQGSGVPGNTIYF. This chain joins TRBV4-1 and TRBJ1-3; the D gene is possibly TRBD1 (5 bases). Trimming took 1 base from V and 2 from J, leaving 12 bases between them. CDR1 MGHRA and CDR2 YSYEKL come from the germline V gene. The CDR3 is made up of 16 amino acids.

The V call is TRBV4-2, the J call TRBJ2-7; 9 bases fit TRBD1. The CDR3 runs 16 residues. V shed 0 bases, J shed 5 bases, and the junction held 8 bases outside the gene matches. Germline V gene sequence: CDR1 LGHNA, CDR2 YNFKEQ. The CDR3 here is CASSQDLWDRVDEQYF. As DNA, the CDR3 is TGTGCCAGCAGCCAAGACCTTTGGGACAGGGTAGACGAGCAGTACTTC.